This T cell receptor (beta chain) was found in a study of T cells in localized non-small cell lung cancer. Sequencing was performed with immunoSEQ multiplex PCR; in TCRdb, only in-frame clones are kept and a portion is missing. The table has around 30,000 clones, around 80% seen once. Germline V gene sequence: CDR1 SEHNR, CDR2 FQNEAQ (reference sequence). CDR3 length equals 14 residues. V lost 1 base and J lost 2, with 7 bases in between. The sequence was obtained from a male donor older than 55 with stage III squamous cell lung carcinoma. The sequences come from peripheral blood, collected before any cancer treatment. The rearrangement uses TRBV7-9 and TRBJ2-3; maybe TRBD1 (6 bases). The CDR3 spells CASSLGTDTDTQYF. The CDR3 DNA is TGTGCCAGCAGCTTAGGGACAGACACAGATACGCAGTATTTT. Full variable domain (remainder filled in from reference TRBV7-9 and TRBJ2-3): DTGVSQNPRHKITKRGQNVTFRCDPISEHNRLYWYRQTLGQGPEFLTYFQNEAQLEKSRLLSDRFSAERPKGSFSTLEIQRTEQGDSAMYLCASSLGTDTDTQYFGPGTRLTVL.